Described below is a single T cell receptor beta chain sequence and its context. Data came from immunoSEQ multiplex PCR; TCRdb stores just in-frame clones and leaves some out. The data hold approximately 43,000 clones, with about 89% observed a single time. This specimen comes from a study of OX40 agonist ivuxolimab in advanced cancers. After removal of 4 bases from V and 4 bases from J, the junction contained 5 bases not matched to a gene. From germline, CDR1 is LGHNA and CDR2 YNFKEQ. The length of the CDR3 is 14 residues. The V gene is TRBV4-2, the J gene TRBJ2-5; 8 bases are a match to TRBD1. The receptor comes from an adult with an advanced solid tumor such as melanoma, head and neck, liver or kidney cancer. This material consisted of CD4+ or CD8+ T cells sorted from blood, taken in a trial of the OX40 agonist ivuxolimab. CDR3 protein: CASSLDRGRETQYF. The CDR3 region has the DNA TGTGCCAGCAGCCTCGACAGGGGCCGAGAGACCCAGTACTTC.